This T cell receptor (beta chain) emerged from a study of T cells in Graves' hyperthyroidism and ophthalmopathy. Study-level information: Upon initial diagnosis and before any treatment, peripheral blood was collected.

V dropped 3 bases and J dropped 9; count of bases not matched to a gene: 8. Germline CDR1 is KGHSH and CDR2 is LQKENI. The length of the CDR3 is 16 residues. Enrolled ophthalmopathy patients presented with a Clinical Activity Score of at least 3, a NOSPECS grade of at least 4, and disease duration under 3 months. Clinical symptoms, serum thyroxine and TRAb, thyroid ultrasound and orbital computed tomography were used for the diagnoses. Extraction of PBMCs used 10 ml of fresh peripheral blood. The investigators amplified TCR beta CDR3 regions from RNA transcripts. Initially, a first-round RT-PCR of the TCR CDR3 employed the HTBI primer set. MiXCR, run by TCRdb on the multiplex PCR reads, gives a single entry per CDR3 protein. The sample lists 550,000 to 600,000 distinct CDR3 sequences, 14% occurring once. This clonotype has at least ten counts.

The origin of this receptor is a woman under 30 with Graves' ophthalmopathy. V usage is TRBV18 and J usage is TRBJ2-3, with 14 bases fitting TRBD2. The sample comprised blood. The DNA of the CDR3 is TGTGCCAGCTCACCTGGCCCGGGACTAGCGGGAGTGACGCAGTATTTT. Translation: CASSPGPGLAGVTQYF.